These 28 T cell receptor beta chains came from one sample sequenced in a study of T-cell reconstitution after alpha-beta-depleted transplantation in children. TCRbeta library preparation incorporated unique molecular identifiers. MiXCR, run by TCRdb on the PCR reads, gives a single entry per CDR3 protein. The sample includes hundreds of thousands of distinct CDR3 sequences, roughly a tenth seen only once; the top ten take less than 5%. The sample here was PBMCs from the stem cell graft donor, taken from the stem cell graft. These receptors came from a human donor who donated a stem cell graft to a child with acute myeloid leukemia.

This clonotype was seen a handful of times. This chain links TRBV5-1 with TRBJ1-4, with D possibly TRBD1 on 6 matching bases. The germline CDR1 and CDR2 sequences are SGHRS and YFSETQ. V was shortened by 5 bases and J by 6 bases, with 20 bases between the two germline ends. CDR3 size: 16 residues. Written as DNA, the CDR3 is TGCGCCAGCAGGCCCGCTCCTGGGGGCGCGTATGAAAAACTGTTTTTT. Its translation: CASRPAPGGAYEKLFF.

This clonotype was seen repeatedly, ten times or more. The chain recombines TRBV28 with TRBJ1-5; possibly TRBD1 for D (5 bases). The CDR3 is 15 amino acids. The germline V and J ends were trimmed by 7 bases and 0 bases, with 13 bases remaining between them. Germline V gives CDR1 MDHEN, CDR2 SYDVKM. This CDR3 is CASTPERGSNQPQHF. For the CDR3, the DNA is TGTGCCAGCACCCCCGAGAGGGGTAGCAATCAGCCCCAGCATTTT. Full variable domain (remainder filled in from reference TRBV28 and TRBJ1-5): DVKVTQSSRYLVKRTGEKVFLECVQDMDHENMFWYRQDPGLGLRLIYFSYDVKMKEKGDIPEGYSVSREKKERFSLILESASTNQTSMYLCASTPERGSNQPQHFGDGTRLSIL.

This clonotype was observed a few times. The J gene is TRBJ2-2, the V gene TRBV19; 13 bases agree with TRBD2. J was trimmed by 6 bases and V by 6 bases; bases with no gene match: 4. The germline V gene has CDR1 LNHDA and CDR2 SQIVND (reference sequence). This CDR3 has 15 residues. The CDR3 loop reads CASRRLAGGAGELFF. The CDR3 bases are TGTGCCAGTAGGCGACTAGCGGGAGGTGCCGGGGAGCTGTTTTTT.

J is TRBJ2-3 and V is TRBV20-1; D possibly corresponds to TRBD1 (6 bases). V was trimmed by 5 bases and J by 3 bases, leaving 18 bases between them. The CDR3 runs 15 residues. CDR1 is DFQATT and CDR2 is SNEGSKA in the germline V gene (reference sequence). This chain's CDR3 is CSAGTGQSKTDTQYF. Here the CDR3 DNA reads TGCAGTGCTGGAACAGGGCAGAGTAAGACAGATACGCAGTATTTT.

The rearrangement joins TRBV6-5 to TRBJ1-4; D is unresolved. The CDR3 spans 13 residues. Trimming pared 4 bases from V and 10 bases from J, leaving 13 bases between. CDR1 is MNHEY, CDR2 SVGAGI, per germline. The CDR3 DNA reads as TGTGCCAGCAGTTTGCAGGCAATGGGAAAACTGTTTTTT. This translates into CASSLQAMGKLFF.

This chain links TRBV20-1 with TRBJ2-7; either TRBD1 or TRBD2 may supply D (5 bases each). The CDR3 is made up of 14 amino acids. V was trimmed by 4 bases and J by 0 bases, leaving 13 bases between them. Germline values: CDR1 DFQATT, CDR2 SNEGSKA (reference sequence). The CDR3 is CSANGAASSYEQYF. The CDR3 DNA reads TGCAGTGCTAACGGGGCGGCTAGCTCCTACGAGCAGTACTTC.

This clonotype was counted only a few times. The chain employs TRBV3-1 and TRBJ2-3; 10 nucleotides agree with TRBD2. This CDR3 is 15 amino acids long. The junction had 8 bases not matched to a gene; V was cut back by 4 bases and J by 7 bases. CDR1 and CDR2 from the germline V gene are LGHDT and YNNKEL (reference sequence). This chain's CDR3 is CASSLDSGRKNTQYF. CDR3 DNA: TGTGCCAGCAGCCTAGATAGCGGGAGGAAGAATACGCAGTATTTT.

This clonotype showed up many times. The chain employs TRBV19 and TRBJ2-2; D might be TRBD1 or TRBD2, each matching 6 bases. V lost 10 bases, J lost 2 bases, and 14 bases lay in between. From germline, CDR1 is LNHDA and CDR2 SQIVND (reference sequence). The CDR3 loop spans 14 amino acids. CDR3 sequence: CATHYGGNTGELFF. As DNA, the CDR3 is TGTGCCACCCATTACGGGGGCAACACCGGGGAGCTGTTTTTT. The complete variable domain, with remaining parts taken from reference TRBV19 and TRBJ2-2, reads DGGITQSPKYLFRKEGQNVTLSCEQNLNHDAMYWYRQDPGQGLRLIYYSQIVNDFQKGDIAEGYSVSREKKESFPLTVTSAQKNPTAFYLCATHYGGNTGELFFGEGSRLTVL.

This clonotype has at least ten counts. The chain joins TRBV6-5 to TRBJ1-1, with D hard to call. This CDR3 has 14 amino acids. The germline V gene encodes CDR1 MNHEY and CDR2 SVGAGI. The V gene lost 7 bases and the J gene lost 1 base, with 13 bases spanning the gap. Written as DNA, the CDR3 is TGTGCCAGCATCGCTGACACCTCGAACACTGAAGCTTTCTTT. Residues: CASIADTSNTEAFF.

The genes are TRBV3-1 and TRBJ1-1; D not resolved. Trimming stripped 5 bases from V and 11 bases from J, with 15 bases between. The germline gives CDR1 LGHDT, CDR2 YNNKEL (reference sequence). There are 12 residues in the CDR3. CDR3 sequence: CASSSGARSAFF. CDR3 coding DNA: TGTGCCAGCAGCAGCGGTGCCAGGAGTGCTTTCTTT.

This clonotype showed up many times. The genes are TRBV2 and TRBJ2-5; D gene unclear. The CDR3 loop spans 11 amino acids. V dropped 4 bases and J dropped 5 bases, with 5 bases sitting between them. Germline assignment: CDR1 SNHLY and CDR2 FYNNEI. The CDR3 sequence: CASSARETQYF. Here the CDR3 DNA reads TGTGCCAGCAGTGCCAGGGAGACCCAGTACTTC.

This clonotype was seen many times. This rearrangement joins TRBV20-1 to TRBJ2-6; the D call may be TRBD1 or TRBD2 (5 bases each). The CDR3 runs 19 residues. Per the germline V gene, CDR1 is DFQATT and CDR2 is SNEGSKA (reference sequence). The V end lost 3 bases, the J end lost 0 bases, and 21 bases lay between the germline ends. DNA for the CDR3: TGCAGTGCTAGGGATACTAGGGGCACCGTAAGCTCTGGGGCCAACGTCCTGACTTTC. Translating gives CSARDTRGTVSSGANVLTF.

This clonotype was found a few times. This chain's CDR3 is CASSQRTPGGTDTQYF. CDR3 nucleotides: TGTGCCAGCAGCCAGAGGACGCCTGGGGGCACAGATACGCAGTATTTT. V and J are TRBV7-9 and TRBJ2-3, with D hard to call. The V gene lost 5 bases and the J gene lost 1 base, with 16 bases spanning the gap. The CDR3 has 16 amino acids. The germline CDR1 and CDR2 sequences are SEHNR and FQNEAQ (reference sequence).

The chain combines TRBV7-2 with TRBJ2-7; TRBD1 matches 8 bases. The CDR3 has 13 amino acids. The junction had 3 bases not matched to a gene; V was cut back by 3 bases and J by 5 bases. Germline loops: CDR1 SGHTA, CDR2 FQGNSA. The CDR3 DNA reads TGTGCCAGCAGCTTGCAGGGGGCCCACGAGCAGTACTTC. Translated: CASSLQGAHEQYF.

This chain links TRBV7-2 with TRBJ2-4, with D perhaps TRBD2 (7 bases). With 4 bases removed from V and 7 bases from J, the gap between germline ends came to 14 bases. The V gene's germline CDR1 is SGHTA and CDR2 FQGNSA. The CDR3 covers 14 residues. CDR3 loop: CASSYSGGLNIQYF. DNA of the CDR3: TGTGCCAGCAGCTATTCGGGGGGCCTTAACATTCAGTACTTC. The variable domain in full, with the rest retrieved from reference TRBV7-2 and TRBJ2-4, is GAGVSQSPSNKVTEKGKDVELRCDPISGHTALYWYRQSLGQGLEFLIYFQGNSAPDKSGLPSDRFSAERTGGSVSTLTIQRTQQEDSAVYLCASSYSGGLNIQYFGAGTRLSVL.

The V call is TRBV3-1, the J call TRBJ2-1; TRBD2 agrees at 9 bases. From germline, CDR1 is LGHDT and CDR2 YNNKEL (reference sequence). Trimming took 0 bases from V and 10 from J; bases not matched to a gene: 10. The CDR3 runs 16 residues. The CDR3 sequence: CASSQEGGRAQREQFF. The DNA of the CDR3 is TGTGCCAGCAGCCAAGAAGGCGGGAGGGCTCAGAGAGAGCAGTTCTTC.

This clonotype was counted a few times. The chain employs TRBV29-1 and TRBJ2-7; 10 bases fit TRBD1. The V segment lost 6 bases and the J segment 3 bases; nucleotides outside the gene matches: 5. CDR3 length: 13 residues. The germline CDR1 and CDR2 sequences are SQVTM and ANQGSEA. DNA for the CDR3: TGCAGCGTGGGACAGGGGAAGGACTACGAGCAGTACTTC. This gives the protein CSVGQGKDYEQYF.

There are many counts of this clonotype. This chain uses TRBV6-5 with TRBJ2-1; 15 positions agree with TRBD2. This CDR3 region has 15 residues. CDR1 MNHEY and CDR2 SVGAGI come from the germline V gene. J was trimmed by 7 bases and V by 6 bases; bases with no gene match: 4. CDR3 loop: CASRGTSGRLNEQFF. The DNA of the CDR3 is TGTGCCAGCAGGGGGACTAGCGGGAGGTTGAATGAGCAGTTCTTC.

This clonotype was seen a few times. This rearrangement joins TRBV12-3 or TRBV12-4 to TRBJ2-1, with 14 bases lining up with TRBD2. Trimming removed 6 bases from V and 12 bases from J; junction bases left unmatched: 10. The CDR3 runs 15 residues. CDR3 loop: CASRTGTSGRRGQFF. The CDR3 DNA follows: TGTGCCAGCAGGACCGGGACTAGCGGGAGACGGGGGCAGTTCTTC.

This clonotype has at least ten counts. This sequence joins TRBV12-3 or TRBV12-4 and TRBJ2-1; D is possibly TRBD2 (5 bases). The V gene lost 5 bases and the J gene lost 4 bases, with 12 bases spanning the gap. This CDR3 has 14 residues. The CDR3 DNA reads TGTGCCAGCAGTAAAAGCGGAGCGTACAATGAGCAGTTCTTC. It encodes CASSKSGAYNEQFF.

In its sample, this clonotype was seen a few times. The V and J genes are TRBV6-5 and TRBJ1-1, with D hard to call. V lost 0 bases to trimming and J lost 0 bases, with 5 bases between them. Germline values: CDR1 MNHEY, CDR2 SVGAGI. This CDR3 comprises 14 residues. CDR3 loop: CASSYSAMNTEAFF. The DNA for the CDR3 is TGTGCCAGCAGTTACTCGGCGATGAACACTGAAGCTTTCTTT.

This rearrangement joins TRBV18 to TRBJ1-1; the D is unclear. V shed 6 bases and J shed 0 bases, with 14 bases lying between them. Germline CDR1 is KGHSH and CDR2 is LQKENI. The CDR3 has 15 amino acids. This CDR3 is CASSPRSEMNTEAFF. The DNA for the CDR3 is TGTGCCAGCTCCCCCCGGTCAGAGATGAACACTGAAGCTTTCTTT.

The sample holds a few counts of this clonotype. The chain employs TRBV10-3 and TRBJ2-7; possible D gene TRBD2, 5 bases. The length of the CDR3 is 14 residues. The ends were cut back, 10 bases at V and 2 bases at J, with 18 bases in the middle. Germline lookup yields CDR1 ENHRY and CDR2 SYGVKD. The CDR3 DNA is TGTGCCAATCCGTGGAGGACCCCCCCCTACGAGCAGTACTTC. It yields the protein CANPWRTPPYEQYF.

This clonotype was counted at least ten times. The chain recombines TRBV12-3 or TRBV12-4 with TRBJ2-2, with D unclear. The CDR3 totals 14 residues. V lost 2 bases and J 0 bases, leaving 4 bases between the germline ends. The CDR3 DNA is TGTGCCAGCAGTTTAAGAACGAACACCGGGGAGCTGTTTTTT. It encodes CASSLRTNTGELFF.

This clonotype was detected a few times. This chain joins TRBV5-1 and TRBJ2-1; D is unresolved. The CDR3 extends over 14 amino acids. Germline CDR1 and CDR2: SGHRS and YFSETQ. Trimming removed 0 bases from V and 8 bases from J, with 12 bases in between. CDR3 DNA sequence: TGCGCCAGCAGCTTGGATCACCCCAGAGATGAGCAGTTCTTC. This translates into CASSLDHPRDEQFF.

This clonotype has more than one count but fewer than ten. The chain uses TRBV9 and TRBJ1-2; possibly TRBD1 for D (6 bases). This CDR3 has 14 residues. Germline V lookup: CDR1 SGDLS, CDR2 YYNGEE. The V and J ends lost 4 bases and 1 base respectively, with 11 bases between them. DNA for the CDR3: TGTGCCAGCAGCTCCCGACAGGTTAACTATGGCTACACCTTC. The encoded protein is CASSSRQVNYGYTF.

This chain joins TRBV29-1 and TRBJ2-1; no firm D call. V shed 2 bases and J shed 0 bases, with 8 bases lying between them. The CDR3 sequence is 14 residues long. Germline values: CDR1 SQVTM, CDR2 ANQGSEA. For the CDR3, the DNA is TGCAGCGTTGAATATACGAGCTCCTACAATGAGCAGTTCTTC. Residues: CSVEYTSSYNEQFF.

This clonotype has only a few counts. This chain uses TRBV6-5 with TRBJ2-3; TRBD2 matches 12 bases. The CDR3 totals 17 residues. Germline V CDR1 and CDR2: MNHEY, SVGAGI. Losses at the gene ends were 3 bases for V and 2 bases for J; bases not matched to a gene: 6. CDR3 in amino acids: CASSYETSGSFTDTQYF. CDR3 nucleotides: TGTGCCAGCAGTTATGAGACTAGCGGGAGCTTCACAGATACGCAGTATTTT.